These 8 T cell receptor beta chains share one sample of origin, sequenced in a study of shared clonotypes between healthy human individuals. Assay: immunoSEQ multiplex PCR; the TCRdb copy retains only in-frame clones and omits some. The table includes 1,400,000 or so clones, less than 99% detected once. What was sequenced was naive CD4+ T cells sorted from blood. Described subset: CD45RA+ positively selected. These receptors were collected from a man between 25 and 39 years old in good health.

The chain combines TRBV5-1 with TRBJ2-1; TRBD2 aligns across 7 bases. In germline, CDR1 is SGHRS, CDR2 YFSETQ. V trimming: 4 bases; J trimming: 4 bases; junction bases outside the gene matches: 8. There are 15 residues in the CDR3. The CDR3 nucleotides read TGCGCCAGCAGCCGAGACCCCGGGGGGTACAATGAGCAGTTCTTC. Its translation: CASSRDPGGYNEQFF.

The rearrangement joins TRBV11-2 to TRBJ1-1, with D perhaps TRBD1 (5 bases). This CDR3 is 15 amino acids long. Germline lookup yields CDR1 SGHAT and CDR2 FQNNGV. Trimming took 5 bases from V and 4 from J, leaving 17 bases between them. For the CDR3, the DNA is TGTGCCAGCAGCCAGGGCTCCCACACCAGCACTGAAGCTTTCTTT. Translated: CASSQGSHTSTEAFF.

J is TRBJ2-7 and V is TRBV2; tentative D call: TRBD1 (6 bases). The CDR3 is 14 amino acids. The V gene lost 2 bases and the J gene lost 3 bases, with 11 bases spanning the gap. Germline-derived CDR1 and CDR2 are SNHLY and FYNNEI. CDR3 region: CASSEQGLNYEQYF. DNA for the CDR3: TGTGCCAGCAGTGAACAGGGGCTAAACTACGAGCAGTACTTC.

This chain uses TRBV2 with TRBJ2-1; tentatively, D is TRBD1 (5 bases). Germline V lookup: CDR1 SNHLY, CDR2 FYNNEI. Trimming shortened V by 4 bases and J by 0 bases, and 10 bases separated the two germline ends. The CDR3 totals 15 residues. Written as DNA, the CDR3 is TGTGCCAGCAGTGGGCAGGGCGGCTCCTACAATGAGCAGTTCTTC. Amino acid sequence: CASSGQGGSYNEQFF.

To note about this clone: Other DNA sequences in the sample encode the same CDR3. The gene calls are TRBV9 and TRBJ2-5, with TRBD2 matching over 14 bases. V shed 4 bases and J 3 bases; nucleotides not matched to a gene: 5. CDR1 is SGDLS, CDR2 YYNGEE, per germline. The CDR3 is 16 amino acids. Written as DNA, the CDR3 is TGTGCCAGCAGCTTGGGACTAGCGGGAGTTGAAGAGACCCAGTACTTC. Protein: CASSLGLAGVEETQYF.

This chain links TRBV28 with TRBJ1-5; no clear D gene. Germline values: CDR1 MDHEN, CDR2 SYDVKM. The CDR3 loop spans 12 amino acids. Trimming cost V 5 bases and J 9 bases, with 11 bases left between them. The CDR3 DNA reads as TGTGCCAGCAGTCCGCTTCACAGGCCCCAGCATTTT. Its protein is CASSPLHRPQHF.

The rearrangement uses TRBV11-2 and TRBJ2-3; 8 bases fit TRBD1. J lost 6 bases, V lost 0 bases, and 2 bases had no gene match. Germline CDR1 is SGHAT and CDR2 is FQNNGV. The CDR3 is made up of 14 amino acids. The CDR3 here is CASSLDYRGDTQYF. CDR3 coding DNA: TGTGCCAGCAGCTTAGACTACAGGGGGGATACGCAGTATTTT.

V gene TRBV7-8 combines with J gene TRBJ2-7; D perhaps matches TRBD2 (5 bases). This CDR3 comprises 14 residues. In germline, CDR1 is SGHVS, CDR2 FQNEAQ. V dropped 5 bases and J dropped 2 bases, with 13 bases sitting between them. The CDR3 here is CASSPRVTAYEQYF. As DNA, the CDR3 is TGTGCCAGCAGCCCGAGGGTAACGGCCTACGAGCAGTACTTC.